This TCR beta chain was recovered during a study of response to subunit inactivated influenza vaccine. Study-wide findings and caveats: Researchers suggested that each seasonal influenza vaccination recruits few new T cells.

The CDR3 has 18 residues. From germline, CDR1 is LGHNA and CDR2 YNFKEQ. Trimming removed 0 bases at V and 0 bases at J, with 14 bases between. TCRdb processed the RT-PCR reads anew with MiXCR; each CDR3 protein has one entry. Found here are about 830,000 distinct CDR3 sequences, approximately 18% of them singletons; the top ten hold approximately 10%. Only a few counts were recorded for this clonotype. The target antigen is unknown. This sample comprised PBMCs from blood, obtained about 5 days after vaccination. The clonotype was recovered from a man aged 50 to 60 who received an inactivated influenza vaccine. V usage is TRBV4-2 and J usage is TRBJ2-2; the D is unclear. In nucleotides, the CDR3 is TGTGCCAGCAGCCAAGATCAATTGCAGGTTACGAACACCGGGGAGCTGTTTTTT. Its protein is CASSQDQLQVTNTGELFF.